A single sample is the source of the 26 T cell receptor beta chains below, sequenced in a study of CD8+ T cells in alopecia areata. Treatment given: oral pan-JAK inhibitor, 5-10 mg twice daily. TCR sequencing used cDNA made by reverse transcription of extracted RNA. Sequenced by immunoSEQ multiplex PCR; TCRdb stores in-frame clones only, minus some. In the table there are hundreds of thousands of clones, approximately 67% of which are singletons. Specimen: CD4+ T cells sorted from blood, collected at week 44, from a patient treated with tofacitinib. These receptors all stem from a human donor with alopecia areata.

The chain couples TRBV27 to TRBJ1-3; D gene unclear. Between the trimmed V and J ends, which lost 5 bases and 4 bases, there was a span of 15 bases. CDR3 length: 15 residues. Germline V gene sequence: CDR1 MNHEY, CDR2 SMNVEV (reference sequence). The CDR3 here is CASSPEGAGGNTIYF. The CDR3 DNA is TGTGCCAGCAGTCCAGAGGGTGCAGGCGGAAACACCATATATTTT.

The chain joins TRBV7-2 to TRBJ2-2; 7 bases are a match to TRBD1. This CDR3 is 17 amino acids long. Germline CDR1 is SGHTA and CDR2 is FQGNSA. J gave up 6 bases and V 1 base, and 11 bases lay outside the gene matches. This CDR3 reads CASSLEATGSIAGELFF. DNA of the CDR3: TGTGCCAGCAGCTTAGAGGCGACAGGGTCGATTGCCGGGGAGCTGTTTTTT.

A single count supports this clone. This sequence joins TRBV11-3 and TRBJ1-1, with D possibly matching TRBD1 (5 bases). The CDR3 has 14 amino acids. Trimming took off 4 bases at V and 5 bases at J, with 14 bases between the two ends. Germline V gene sequence: CDR1 SGHNT, CDR2 YENEEA. The CDR3 here is CASSSLGGGTEAFF. The CDR3 DNA sequence: TGTGCCAGCAGCTCTCTTGGGGGTGGGACTGAAGCTTTCTTT.

CDR3 in DNA: TGTGCCAGCAGCTCGGGACACCCCAATCAGCCCCAGCATTTT. It encodes CASSSGHPNQPQHF. V gene TRBV7-2 combines with J gene TRBJ1-5; maybe TRBD1 (6 bases). Per the germline V gene, CDR1 is SGHTA and CDR2 is FQGNSA. Trimming took off 4 bases at V and 3 bases at J, with 10 bases between the two ends. This CDR3 is 14 amino acids long.

This chain links TRBV9 with TRBJ2-6; D might be TRBD2 (6 bases). The CDR3 is 17 amino acids. The V and J ends lost 4 bases and 0 bases respectively, with 14 bases between them. Germline-derived CDR1 and CDR2 are SGDLS and YYNGEE. The CDR3, as DNA: TGTGCCAGCAGCTTAGCCCTCGGGGGCTCTGGGGCCAACGTCCTGACTTTC. Protein product: CASSLALGGSGANVLTF. Based on the CDR3 plus reference TRBV9 and TRBJ2-6, the full variable domain is DSGVTQTPKHLITATGQRVTLRCSPRSGDLSVYWYQQSLDQGLQFLIQYYNGEERAKGNILERFSAQQFPDLHSELNLSSLELGDSALYFCASSLALGGSGANVLTFGAGSRLTVL.

The genes are TRBV7-3 and TRBJ2-3; 8 bases match TRBD2. The CDR3 length is 15 residues. V trimming: 2 bases; J trimming: 2 bases; junction bases outside the gene matches: 3. The germline V gene encodes CDR1 SGHTA and CDR2 FQGTGA. The CDR3 is CASSLVAGYTDTQYF. The CDR3 DNA reads as TGTGCCAGCAGCTTAGTAGCGGGGTACACAGATACGCAGTATTTT.

The chain joins TRBV18 to TRBJ1-6; D is unclear. The CDR3 totals 15 residues. The germline V and J ends were trimmed by 3 bases and 6 bases, with 12 bases remaining between them. Germline assignment: CDR1 KGHSH and CDR2 LQKENI. CDR3 DNA sequence: TGTGCCAGCTCACCGACCAGCAGTTTTAATTCACCCCTCCACTTT. Its protein product is CASSPTSSFNSPLHF. Looking up the rest from reference TRBV18 and TRBJ1-6 gives the full variable domain: NAGVMQNPRHLVRRRGQEARLRCSPMKGHSHVYWYRQLPEEGLKFMVYLQKENIIDESGMPKERFSAEFPKEGPSILRIQQVVRGDSAAYFCASSPTSSFNSPLHFGNGTRLTVT.

The chain links TRBV11-1 to TRBJ2-7; D might be TRBD2 (6 bases). V shed 5 bases and J shed 0 bases, with 17 bases lying between them. CDR1 and CDR2 from the germline V gene are SGHAT and FQDESV (reference sequence). The CDR3 totals 16 residues. The CDR3 loop reads CASSQSGTHNSYEQYF. CDR3 in DNA: TGTGCCAGCAGCCAGTCCGGGACTCATAACTCCTACGAGCAGTACTTC.

V is TRBV29-1 and J is TRBJ2-5; the D call may be TRBD1 or TRBD2 (6 bases each). Germline CDR1 is SQVTM and CDR2 is ANQGSEA. The CDR3 sequence is 12 residues long. V lost 5 bases and J 5 bases, leaving 12 bases between the germline ends. The CDR3 nucleotides read TGCAGCGTTTTAAGGGGGAGGGAGACCCAGTACTTC. This codes for CSVLRGRETQYF.

This clone was seen once. The chain uses TRBV9 and TRBJ2-2; TRBD1 is a possible D gene (6 bases). The germline V gene encodes CDR1 SGDLS and CDR2 YYNGEE. The CDR3 covers 15 residues. V lost 3 bases and J lost 4, with 13 bases in between. Here the CDR3 DNA reads TGTGCCAGCAGCGCCCTGGGACACGGCACCGGGGAGCTGTTTTTT. Its protein product is CASSALGHGTGELFF.

This clone was observed a single time. The rearrangement uses TRBV10-3 and TRBJ2-3; D uncertain. V lost 6 bases and J 2 bases, leaving 12 bases between the germline ends. The CDR3 has 14 amino acids. The germline CDR1 and CDR2 sequences are ENHRY and SYGVKD. The CDR3 here is CAIRLDGHTDTQYF. CDR3 nucleotide sequence: TGTGCCATCAGATTAGATGGGCACACAGATACGCAGTATTTT.

To note about this clone: Other DNA sequences in this specimen translate into the identical CDR3. This chain links TRBV29-1 with TRBJ1-1; no firm D call. CDR3 length equals 13 residues. The V gene lost 2 bases and the J gene lost 0 bases, with 7 bases spanning the gap. Germline assignment: CDR1 SQVTM and CDR2 ANQGSEA. The CDR3 spells CSVERRMNTEAFF. Written as DNA, the CDR3 is TGCAGCGTTGAAAGGAGAATGAACACTGAAGCTTTCTTT.

The chain links TRBV13 to TRBJ2-4; D assignment may be TRBD1 or TRBD2 (5 bases each). Germline CDR1 and CDR2: PRHDT and FYEKMQ (reference sequence). Trimming stripped 3 bases from V and 5 bases from J, with 8 bases between. The CDR3 extends over 13 amino acids. CDR3 nucleotide sequence: TGTGCCAGCAGCTTGCAGGGACAAAACATTCAGTACTTC. As protein: CASSLQGQNIQYF.

This chain joins TRBV5-4 and TRBJ2-5, with D perhaps TRBD1 (5 bases). CDR1 and CDR2 from the germline V gene are SGHNT and YYREEE (reference sequence). This CDR3 has 13 residues. Trimming removed 0 bases from V and 3 bases from J, with 6 bases in between. The CDR3 spells CASSLGGEETQYF. The CDR3 nucleotides read TGTGCCAGCAGCTTGGGGGGCGAAGAGACCCAGTACTTC.

The genes are TRBV14 and TRBJ2-7; no definite D call. The CDR3 length is 13 residues. Trimming cost V 1 base and J 7 bases, with 11 bases left between them. Germline V CDR1 and CDR2: SGHDN, FVKESK. The CDR3 loop reads CASSQGFMGEQYF. In nucleotides, the CDR3 is TGTGCCAGCAGCCAAGGGTTTATGGGGGAGCAGTACTTC.

The CDR3 region has the DNA TGTGCCAGCAGCTTAGGAAGGGCTAACTATGGCTACACCTTC. Its translation is CASSLGRANYGYTF. The chain couples TRBV7-2 to TRBJ1-2; no firm D call. The CDR3 runs 14 residues. With 1 base removed from V and 0 bases from J, the gap between germline ends came to 6 bases. From germline, CDR1 is SGHTA and CDR2 FQGNSA. Based on the CDR3 plus reference TRBV7-2 and TRBJ1-2, the full variable domain is GAGVSQSPSNKVTEKGKDVELRCDPISGHTALYWYRQSLGQGLEFLIYFQGNSAPDKSGLPSDRFSAERTGGSVSTLTIQRTQQEDSAVYLCASSLGRANYGYTFGSGTRLTVV.

This clone appeared once. The chain is built from TRBV20-1 and TRBJ2-3; D is unresolved. The CDR3 contains 11 residues. Germline V CDR1 and CDR2: DFQATT, SNEGSKA (reference sequence). Deletions cut 3 bases from V and 4 bases from J, with 5 bases between. The CDR3 nucleotides read TGCAGTGCTAGGTTTGCAGATACGCAGTATTTT. Protein product: CSARFADTQYF.

The gene calls are TRBV30 and TRBJ1-4; a possible D gene is TRBD1 (5 bases). From germline, CDR1 is GTSNPN and CDR2 SVGIG (reference sequence). The CDR3 covers 13 residues. V was trimmed by 1 base and J by 5 bases, leaving 8 bases between them. CDR3 nucleotides: TGTGCCTGGAGTGCGGGGGGAAATGAAAAACTGTTTTTT. Its translation is CAWSAGGNEKLFF.

The CDR3 loop reads CASSLEGVRNIQYF. CDR3 DNA: TGTGCCAGCAGCTTGGAAGGGGTTAGAAACATTCAGTACTTC. V and J are TRBV5-6 and TRBJ2-4; a weak D match, TRBD1 (5 bases). CDR3 length equals 14 residues. CDR1 is SGHDT and CDR2 is YYEEEE in the germline V gene. The V end was cut by 0 bases, the J end by 6 bases, with 10 bases between.

V and J are TRBV19 and TRBJ1-5, with D perhaps TRBD1 (6 bases). Germline lookup yields CDR1 LNHDA and CDR2 SQIVND (reference sequence). The CDR3 is 13 amino acids. V lost 9 bases, J lost 4 bases, and 13 bases lay in between. In DNA, the CDR3 is TGTGCCAGCCGCCGGCAGGGGAATCAGCCCCAGCATTTT. Its translation: CASRRQGNQPQHF.

Note on this clone: The same CDR3 is also encoded by other DNA sequences in this sample. The gene calls are TRBV4-3 and TRBJ1-1; D perhaps matches TRBD1 (5 bases). The CDR3 extends over 15 amino acids. V gave up 0 bases and J gave up 1 base, with 9 bases separating them. Germline CDR1 and CDR2: LGHNA and YSLEER. The CDR3 loop reads CASSQESGRNTEAFF. The CDR3 DNA follows: TGCGCCAGCAGCCAAGAATCGGGACGGAACACTGAAGCTTTCTTT.

The genes are TRBV7-8 and TRBJ1-2; D possibly corresponds to TRBD1 (6 bases). The germline V and J ends were trimmed by 5 bases and 11 bases, with 21 bases remaining between them. CDR1 and CDR2 (germline): SGHVS, FQNEAQ. The CDR3 covers 14 residues. The CDR3 loop reads CASSPQGIVVWYTF. The CDR3 bases are TGTGCCAGCAGCCCACAGGGAATTGTCGTTTGGTACACCTTC.

The chain couples TRBV7-9 to TRBJ2-2; 7 bases align to TRBD2. Germline lookup yields CDR1 SEHNR and CDR2 FQNEAQ (reference sequence). The V and J ends lost 5 bases and 6 bases, in that order; junction bases with no gene match: 9. There are 15 residues in the CDR3. As DNA, the CDR3 is TGTGCCAGCAGCACCCAGAGCGGGGAGGCCGGGGAGCTGTTTTTT. It specifies CASSTQSGEAGELFF.

V and J are TRBV7-9 and TRBJ2-3; possible D gene TRBD2, 5 bases. This CDR3 has 16 amino acids. Germline V gene sequence: CDR1 SEHNR, CDR2 FQNEAQ (reference sequence). Between the trimmed V and J ends, which lost 4 bases and 2 bases, there was a span of 16 bases. The CDR3 nucleotides read TGTGCCAGCAGCTCCGTTGAGGGCCAGCTCACAGATACGCAGTATTTT. It codes for CASSSVEGQLTDTQYF.

The chain joins TRBV25-1 to TRBJ1-2; D is ambiguous. This CDR3 has 11 amino acids. Trimming took off 3 bases at V and 7 bases at J, with 6 bases between the two ends. CDR1 MGHDK and CDR2 SYGVNS come from the germline V gene. CDR3 sequence reads: CASSETSGYTF. As DNA, the CDR3 is TGTGCCAGCAGTGAGACGAGTGGCTACACCTTC.

The gene calls are TRBV30 and TRBJ2-7; D is undetermined. Per the germline V gene, CDR1 is GTSNPN and CDR2 is SVGIG (reference sequence). The CDR3 runs to 12 residues. With 5 bases removed from V and 9 bases from J, the gap between germline ends came to 17 bases. CDR3 DNA sequence: TGTGCCTGGGCGGCAGGCGCAGTGGGGCAGTACTTC. Translated: CAWAAGAVGQYF.